This TCR beta chain comes out of a study of cytomegalovirus exposure and HLA in healthy donors. V lost 5 bases to trimming and J lost 5 bases, with 15 bases between them. The CDR3 is made up of 14 amino acids. Germline assignment: CDR1 LNHDA and CDR2 SQIVND (reference sequence). Primers: 60 Vbeta forward and 13 Jbeta reverse. Profiled with immunoSEQ multiplex PCR; TCRdb holds only in-frame clones, not every one. Seen here are 150,000 or so clones, about 80% observed once, and the top ten hold about 13%. Sequencing was carried out using PBMCs. This receptor was identified in a man in his forties in good health and CMV-seropositive. The V and J genes are TRBV19 and TRBJ1-1; weak D call: TRBD1 (5 bases). Written as DNA, the CDR3 is TGTGCCAGTAGTTCTTCGTCCAGGGTAACTGAAGCTTTCTTT. Translated: CASSSSSRVTEAFF.